These 9 T cell receptor beta chains were sequenced from one sample in a study of neurological immune-mediated disorders. TCRdb reprocessed the 5' RACE reads with MiXCR, giving one entry per CDR3 protein. The sample lists about 74,000 distinct CDR3 sequences; 5.2% were seen once. The sample taken for sequencing was PBMCs. All receptors derive from a man aged 18 to 30 with multiple sclerosis.

This clonotype was counted ten times or more. The chain couples TRBV20-1 to TRBJ2-1; 10 bases are shared with TRBD2. CDR1 is DFQATT and CDR2 is SNEGSKA in the germline V gene (reference sequence). The length of the CDR3 is 13 residues. Trimming cost V 3 bases and J 5 bases; bases outside gene matches: 1. The CDR3 here is CSASSGGDNEQFF. The CDR3 DNA is TGCAGTGCTAGCAGCGGGGGGGACAATGAGCAGTTCTTC.

This clonotype was recorded many times. This sequence joins TRBV12-3 or TRBV12-4 and TRBJ1-5; 8 bases agree with TRBD1. V shed 8 bases, J shed 0 bases, and the junction held 9 bases outside the gene matches. The CDR3 has 16 residues. In DNA, the CDR3 is TGTGCCAGCCATCCTTATGGACAGGGTAGCAATCAGCCCCAGCATTTT. It codes for CASHPYGQGSNQPQHF.

This clonotype occurred many times. CDR3 loop: CASSRDRGYETQYF. Here the CDR3 DNA reads TGTGCCAGCAGCCGGGACAGGGGATACGAGACCCAGTACTTC. V gene TRBV6-2 or TRBV6-3 combines with J gene TRBJ2-5; 10 bases map to TRBD1. V lost 6 bases and J lost 5; bases outside the gene matches: 6. The CDR3 consists of 14 residues. From germline, CDR1 is MNHEY and CDR2 SVGEGT.

This clonotype came up many times. This chain joins TRBV5-5 and TRBJ2-2; D is possibly TRBD2 (5 bases). There are 14 residues in the CDR3. The V end lost 3 bases, the J end lost 2 bases, and 8 bases lay between the germline ends. Germline-derived CDR1 and CDR2 are SGHKS and YYEKEE (reference sequence). CDR3 sequence: CASSYTGNTGELFF. The CDR3 nucleotides are TGTGCCAGCAGCTATACGGGAAACACCGGGGAGCTGTTTTTT.

This clonotype was seen repeatedly, ten times or more. The rearrangement joins TRBV7-9 to TRBJ2-1, with unresolved D. The CDR3 spans 15 residues. V dropped 2 bases and J dropped 3 bases, with 11 bases sitting between them. Germline lookup yields CDR1 SEHNR and CDR2 FQNEAQ (reference sequence). CDR3 in amino acids: CASSLKSKVYNEQFF. In nucleotides, the CDR3 is TGTGCCAGCAGCTTAAAGAGCAAGGTCTACAATGAGCAGTTCTTC.

This clonotype was recorded at least ten times. The rearrangement links TRBV7-2 to TRBJ1-1; no definite D call. The V gene lost 2 bases and the J gene lost 5 bases, with 15 bases spanning the gap. The CDR3 totals 15 residues. Germline V lookup: CDR1 SGHTA, CDR2 FQGNSA. The CDR3 region has the DNA TGTGCCAGCAGCTTATCGGTTGTTTTAGGAACTGAAGCTTTCTTT. Encoded protein: CASSLSVVLGTEAFF.

This clonotype showed up many times. This chain connects TRBV20-1 to TRBJ1-2; D remains ambiguous. Trimming removed 2 bases from V and 8 bases from J, with 18 bases in between. The germline gives CDR1 DFQATT, CDR2 SNEGSKA (reference sequence). The CDR3 is 14 residues long. CDR3 loop: CSARPPGRREGYTF. Written as DNA, the CDR3 is TGCAGTGCTAGACCCCCGGGGAGGAGGGAAGGCTACACCTTC.

Worth noting for this clonotype: A junction boundary mismatches the germline segment, possibly from a read error. The V call is TRBV7-8, the J call TRBJ1-3; the match to TRBD1 covers 7 bases. The germline V gene encodes CDR1 SGHVS and CDR2 FQNEAQ. This CDR3 has 15 residues. The CDR3 bases are TGTGCCAGCAGCTTGGAGGGGGCAACTGGAAAAACCATATATTTT. Translating gives CASSLEGATGKTIYF.

This clonotype was counted a few times. The V and J genes are TRBV5-5 and TRBJ1-1, with a weak D call TRBD1 (6 bases). CDR1 SGHKS and CDR2 YYEKEE come from the germline V gene (reference sequence). The CDR3 extends over 13 amino acids. The germline V and J ends were trimmed by 4 bases and 2 bases, with 9 bases remaining between them. The CDR3 DNA reads as TGTGCCAGCAGCCGGGGGCGAAACACTGAAGCTTTCTTT. Translation gives CASSRGRNTEAFF. Filled out from reference TRBV5-5 and TRBJ1-1, the complete variable domain reads DAGVTQSPTHLIKTRGQQVTLRCSPISGHKSVSWYQQVLGQGPQFIFQYYEKEERGRGNFPDRFSARQFPNYSSELNVNALLLGDSALYLCASSRGRNTEAFFGQGTRLTVV.